This passage covers 10 T cell receptor beta chains from one sample sequenced in a study of cytomegalovirus exposure and HLA in healthy donors (dated by TCRdb to about 2017). The protocol used for the library was the immunoSEQ multiplex PCR assay. For the multiplex PCR, a mixture combining 60 forward primers for TCR Vbeta segments and 13 reverse primers for TCR Jbeta segments was used. The table was pulled from immuneACCESS by TCRdb, which kept in-frame rearrangements only. Such tables lose some clones; where checked, under half of the loss comes from unresolved V genes, and the rest has no known cause. This sample lists 100,000 to 150,000 clones; under 80% were detected once. In total, the top ten clones hold 3.5% to 4.5% of the sample. Sequencing was performed on PBMCs. The receptors stem from a man aged 35-49 years in good health and CMV-seropositive.

The V gene is TRBV11-1, the J gene TRBJ2-3, with D possibly TRBD1 on 6 matching bases. Germline assignment: CDR1 SGHAT and CDR2 FQDESV (reference sequence). There are 15 residues in the CDR3. V shed 7 bases and J shed 0 bases, with 14 bases lying between them. CDR3 DNA: TGTGCCAGCACCAACCGGGACACAAGCACAGATACGCAGTATTTT. This translates into CASTNRDTSTDTQYF.

The CDR3 sequence: CASSFFRGTEAFF. CDR3 sequence (DNA): TGTGCCAGCAGCTTTTTTAGGGGCACTGAAGCTTTCTTT. V gene TRBV7-3 combines with J gene TRBJ1-1, with a possible D match to TRBD1 (5 bases). The V end lost 3 bases, the J end lost 4 bases, and 9 bases lay between the germline ends. This CDR3 has 13 residues. Germline lookup yields CDR1 SGHTA and CDR2 FQGTGA.

J is TRBJ2-7 and V is TRBV5-4, with 8 bases fitting TRBD1. There are 16 residues in the CDR3. The ends lost 4 bases at V and 5 bases at J; junction bases unmatched: 14. CDR1 is SGHNT and CDR2 is YYREEE in the germline V gene (reference sequence). The CDR3 DNA sequence: TGTGCCAGCAGCCCAACTCTGGACAGGGTAATGGACGAGCAGTACTTC. Protein product: CASSPTLDRVMDEQYF.

The chain is built from TRBV10-2 and TRBJ1-1; D is ambiguous. V dropped 3 bases and J dropped 3 bases, with 5 bases sitting between them. CDR3 length equals 12 residues. Germline V gene data show CDR1 as WSHSY and CDR2 as SAAADI. CDR3 protein: CASSELYTEAFF. Here the CDR3 DNA reads TGCGCCAGCAGTGAACTATACACTGAAGCTTTCTTT.

V and J are TRBV2 and TRBJ2-5; D gene uncertain. Germline V gene sequence: CDR1 SNHLY, CDR2 FYNNEI. The germline V and J ends were trimmed by 5 bases and 1 base, with 8 bases remaining between them. The CDR3 is 13 residues long. CDR3 DNA: TGTGCCAGCAGTCTCCTTATCCAAGAGACCCAGTACTTC. Amino acid sequence: CASSLLIQETQYF.

This chain joins TRBV7-2 and TRBJ2-1; no firm D call. The CDR3 consists of 11 residues. V gave up 2 bases and J gave up 7 bases, with 3 bases separating them. CDR1 and CDR2 (germline): SGHTA, FQGNSA. The CDR3 DNA reads as TGTGCCAGCAGCTTATTAAATGAGCAGTTCTTC. This sequence encodes CASSLLNEQFF.

This clone was seen a single time. The chain uses TRBV4-2 and TRBJ2-6, with 10 nucleotides matching TRBD1. The germline V gene encodes CDR1 LGHNA and CDR2 YNFKEQ. Trimming cost V 0 bases and J 2 bases; bases outside gene matches: 4. The CDR3 contains 18 residues. CDR3 residues: CASSQEGTGAAGANVLTF. In DNA form, the CDR3 reads TGTGCCAGCAGCCAAGAGGGGACAGGGGCGGCTGGGGCCAACGTCCTGACTTTC.

The genes are TRBV5-1 and TRBJ2-5; possibly TRBD2 for D (6 bases). The J call may not be correct, given that the DNA end is closer to TRBJ2-7. The CDR3 totals 16 residues. Germline values: CDR1 SGHRS, CDR2 YFSETQ. The CDR3 nucleotides are TGCGCCAGCAGCCCCTCGGGCGGGGTCCGCTCCTACGAGCAGTACTTC. Amino acids: CASSPSGGVRSYEQYF.

The rearrangement uses TRBV2 and TRBJ2-3, with D tentatively TRBD1 (5 bases). The CDR3 totals 17 residues. Germline CDR1 SNHLY, CDR2 FYNNEI. Trimming left V 6 bases short and J 0 bases short, with 19 bases between. The CDR3 nucleotides read TGTGCCAGCAGCCTACGCCCCAGGGTTCCTAGCACAGATACGCAGTATTTT. This codes for CASSLRPRVPSTDTQYF.

The chain couples TRBV7-2 to TRBJ2-7; D possibly corresponds to TRBD1 (5 bases). The CDR3 is 15 residues long. In germline, CDR1 is SGHTA, CDR2 FQGNSA. Deletions cut 1 base from V and 6 bases from J, with 16 bases between. As DNA, the CDR3 is TGTGCCAGCAGCTTAGTAGTTGGGGCGGATAGCGAGCAGTACTTC. As protein: CASSLVVGADSEQYF.